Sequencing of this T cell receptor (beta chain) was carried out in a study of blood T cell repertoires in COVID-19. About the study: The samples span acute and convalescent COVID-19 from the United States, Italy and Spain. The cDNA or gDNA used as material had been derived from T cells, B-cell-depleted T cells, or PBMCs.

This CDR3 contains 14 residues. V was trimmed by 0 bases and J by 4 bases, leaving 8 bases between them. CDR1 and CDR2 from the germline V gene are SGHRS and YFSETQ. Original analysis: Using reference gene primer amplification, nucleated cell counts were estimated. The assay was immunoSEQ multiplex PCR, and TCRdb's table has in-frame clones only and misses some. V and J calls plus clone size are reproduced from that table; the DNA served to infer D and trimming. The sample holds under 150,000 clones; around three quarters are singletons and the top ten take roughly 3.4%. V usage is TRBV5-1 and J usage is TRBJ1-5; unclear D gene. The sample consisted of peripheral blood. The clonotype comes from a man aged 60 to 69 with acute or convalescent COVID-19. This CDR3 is CASSLDGDNQPQHF. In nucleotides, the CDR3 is TGCGCCAGCAGCTTGGATGGAGATAATCAGCCCCAGCATTTT.